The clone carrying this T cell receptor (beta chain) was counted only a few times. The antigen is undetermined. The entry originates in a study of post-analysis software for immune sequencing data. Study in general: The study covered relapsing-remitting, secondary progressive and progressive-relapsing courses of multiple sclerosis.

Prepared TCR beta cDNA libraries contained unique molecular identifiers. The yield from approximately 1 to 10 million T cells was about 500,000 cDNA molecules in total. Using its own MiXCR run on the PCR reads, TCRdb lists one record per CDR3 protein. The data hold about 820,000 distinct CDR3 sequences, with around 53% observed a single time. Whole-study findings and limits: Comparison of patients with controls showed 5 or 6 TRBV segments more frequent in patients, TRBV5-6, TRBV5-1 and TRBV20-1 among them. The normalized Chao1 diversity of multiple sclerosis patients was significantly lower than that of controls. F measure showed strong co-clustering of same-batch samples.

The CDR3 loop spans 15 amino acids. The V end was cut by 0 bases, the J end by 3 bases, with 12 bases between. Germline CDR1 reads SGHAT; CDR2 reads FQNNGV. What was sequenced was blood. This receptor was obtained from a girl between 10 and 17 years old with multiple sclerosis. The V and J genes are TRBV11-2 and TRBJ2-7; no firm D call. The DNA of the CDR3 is TGTGCCAGCAGCTTAGAGTGGGCCTCTGGCTACGAGCAGTACTTC. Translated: CASSLEWASGYEQYF.